A selection of T cell receptor beta chains follows, all from one sample in a study of OX40 agonist ivuxolimab in advanced cancers. Repertoires were generated with immunoSEQ multiplex PCR, while TCRdb's copy carries only in-frame clones and drops some. The repertoire consists of more than 60,000 clones, with roughly 81% occurring once and the leading ten covering 1.6%. This specimen was CD4+ or CD8+ T cells sorted from blood, taken in a trial of the OX40 agonist ivuxolimab. The receptors come from an adult with an advanced solid tumor such as melanoma, head and neck, liver or kidney cancer. Both conserved end residues are part of each CDR3. Clone size appears in some rows only: once, few, many, or a class for an expanded clone.

clone size | J gene | V gene | CDR3 protein
. | TRBJ2-7 | TRBV21-1 | CASSGLTGGYEQYF
. | TRBJ1-2 | TRBV6-1 | CASIIRDRANYGYTF
. | TRBJ1-1 | TRBV11-2 | CASSFLQGADEAFF
. | TRBJ1-4 | TRBV7-8 | CASSKGVDEKLFF
once | TRBJ1-5 | TRBV18 | CASSPGHDSNQPQHF
. | TRBJ2-2 | TRBV5-1 | CASTPTGTTGELFF
. | TRBJ1-1 | TRBV13 | CASSANRGNTEAFF
. | TRBJ2-3 | TRBV10-3 | CAISESLWRPSTPTQYF
. | TRBJ2-7 | TRBV4-1 | CASSQEDAGTGQYF
. | TRBJ2-3 | TRBV29-1 | CSVVFLDTQYF
. | TRBJ2-3 | TRBV6-1 | CASSVDRVTDTQYF
. | TRBJ2-6 | TRBV10-3 | CAISEQPGQGAGANVLTF
. | TRBJ2-2 | TRBV30 | CAWTSGGNTGELFF
. | TRBJ2-2 | TRBV5-1 | CASSPPGLAATGELFF
once | TRBJ2-3 | TRBV11-2 | CASSSTGASTDTQYF
. | TRBJ2-5 | TRBV25-1 | CASATRTGGQETQYF
. | TRBJ2-2 | TRBV28 | CASDGGNTGELFF